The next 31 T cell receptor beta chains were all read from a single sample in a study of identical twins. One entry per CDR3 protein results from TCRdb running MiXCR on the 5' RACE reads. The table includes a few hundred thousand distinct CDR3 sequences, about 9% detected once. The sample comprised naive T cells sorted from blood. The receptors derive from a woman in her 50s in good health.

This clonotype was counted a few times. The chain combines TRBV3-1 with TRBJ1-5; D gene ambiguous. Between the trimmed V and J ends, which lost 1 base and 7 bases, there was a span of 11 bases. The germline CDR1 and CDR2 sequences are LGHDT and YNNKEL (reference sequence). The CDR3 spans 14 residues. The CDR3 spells CASSQVGGGQPQHF. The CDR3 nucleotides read TGTGCCAGCAGCCAAGTTGGAGGCGGCCAGCCCCAGCATTTT.

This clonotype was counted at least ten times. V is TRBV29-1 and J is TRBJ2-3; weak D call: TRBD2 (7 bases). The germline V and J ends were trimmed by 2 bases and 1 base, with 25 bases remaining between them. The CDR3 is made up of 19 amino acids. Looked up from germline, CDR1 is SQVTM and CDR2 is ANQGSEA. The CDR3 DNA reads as TGCAGCGTTGAAAGGGGGGGGCCAAGACAAACCCTTGGCACAGATACGCAGTATTTT. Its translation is CSVERGGPRQTLGTDTQYF.

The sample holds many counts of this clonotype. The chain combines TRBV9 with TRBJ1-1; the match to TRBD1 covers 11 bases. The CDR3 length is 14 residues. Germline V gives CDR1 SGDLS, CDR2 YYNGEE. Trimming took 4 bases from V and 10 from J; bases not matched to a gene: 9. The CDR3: CASSPAGQGVTAFF. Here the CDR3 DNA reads TGTGCCAGCAGCCCCGCGGGACAGGGGGTGACAGCTTTCTTT.

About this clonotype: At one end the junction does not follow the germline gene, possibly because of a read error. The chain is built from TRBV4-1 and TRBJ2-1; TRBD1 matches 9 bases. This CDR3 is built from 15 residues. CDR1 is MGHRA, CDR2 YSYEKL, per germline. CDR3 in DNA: TGCTCCAGCAGCCCCGGGACAGGGCTGGGGGATGAGCAGTTCTTC. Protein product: CSSSPGTGLGDEQFF.

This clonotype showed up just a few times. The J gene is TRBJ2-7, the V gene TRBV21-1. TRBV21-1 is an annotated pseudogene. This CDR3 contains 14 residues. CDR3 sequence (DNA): TGTGCCAGCCACATAGCGGGAGGGCCCTACGAGCAGTACGTC. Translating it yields CASHIAGGPYEQYV.

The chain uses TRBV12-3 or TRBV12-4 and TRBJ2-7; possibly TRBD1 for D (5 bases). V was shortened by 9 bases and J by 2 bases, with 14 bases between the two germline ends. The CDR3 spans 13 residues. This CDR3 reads CASGAGQTYEQYF. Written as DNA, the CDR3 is TGTGCCAGTGGGGCAGGGCAGACCTACGAGCAGTACTTC.

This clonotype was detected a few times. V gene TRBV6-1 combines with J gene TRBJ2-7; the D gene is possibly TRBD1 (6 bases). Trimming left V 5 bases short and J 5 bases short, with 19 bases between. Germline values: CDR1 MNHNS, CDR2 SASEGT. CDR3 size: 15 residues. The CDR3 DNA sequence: TGTGCCAGCAGTAAAACTACAGGGTCCAGTGACGAGCAGTACGTC. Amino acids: CASSKTTGSSDEQYV.

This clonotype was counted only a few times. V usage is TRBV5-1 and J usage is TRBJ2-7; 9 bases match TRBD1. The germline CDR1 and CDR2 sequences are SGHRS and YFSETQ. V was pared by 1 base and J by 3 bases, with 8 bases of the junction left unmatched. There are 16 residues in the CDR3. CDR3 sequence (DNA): TGCGCCAGCAGCTTGTACCCGGGACAGGGCGACTACGAGCAGTACTTC. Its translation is CASSLYPGQGDYEQYF.

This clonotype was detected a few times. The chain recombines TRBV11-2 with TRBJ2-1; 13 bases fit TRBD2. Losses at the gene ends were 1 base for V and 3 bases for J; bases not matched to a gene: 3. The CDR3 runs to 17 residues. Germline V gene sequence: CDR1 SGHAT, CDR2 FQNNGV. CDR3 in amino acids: CASSLGGLAGIYNEQFF. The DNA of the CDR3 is TGTGCCAGCAGCTTAGGGGGACTAGCGGGGATCTACAATGAGCAGTTCTTC.

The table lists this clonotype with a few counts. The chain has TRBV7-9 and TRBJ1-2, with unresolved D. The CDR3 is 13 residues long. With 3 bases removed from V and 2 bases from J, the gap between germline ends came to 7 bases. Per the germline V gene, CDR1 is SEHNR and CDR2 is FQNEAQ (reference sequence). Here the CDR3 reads CASSFAANYGYTF. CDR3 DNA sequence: TGTGCCAGCAGCTTCGCAGCGAACTATGGCTACACCTTC. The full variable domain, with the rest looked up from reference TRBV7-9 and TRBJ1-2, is DTGVSQNPRHKITKRGQNVTFRCDPISEHNRLYWYRQTLGQGPEFLTYFQNEAQLEKSRLLSDRFSAERPKGSFSTLEIQRTEQGDSAMYLCASSFAANYGYTFGSGTRLTVV.

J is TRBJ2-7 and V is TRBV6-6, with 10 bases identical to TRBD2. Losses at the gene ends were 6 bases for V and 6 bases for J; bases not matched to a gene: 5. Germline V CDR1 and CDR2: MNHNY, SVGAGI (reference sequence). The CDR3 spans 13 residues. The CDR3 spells CASRKREGGEQYV. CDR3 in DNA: TGTGCCAGCAGGAAGCGGGAGGGAGGCGAGCAGTACGTC.

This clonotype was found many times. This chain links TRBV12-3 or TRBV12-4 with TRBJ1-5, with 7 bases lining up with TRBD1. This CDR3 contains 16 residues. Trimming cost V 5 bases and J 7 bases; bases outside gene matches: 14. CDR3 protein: CASSDIGDRWKQPQHF. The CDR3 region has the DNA TGTGCCAGCAGTGACATAGGGGACAGATGGAAACAGCCCCAGCATTTT.

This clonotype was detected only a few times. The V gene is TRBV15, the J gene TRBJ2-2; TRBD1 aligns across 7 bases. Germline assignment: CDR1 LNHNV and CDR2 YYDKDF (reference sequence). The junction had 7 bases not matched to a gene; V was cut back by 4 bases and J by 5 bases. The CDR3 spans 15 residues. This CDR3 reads CATSTLTGATGELFF. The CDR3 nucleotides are TGTGCCACCAGCACCCTAACAGGGGCTACCGGGGAGCTGTTTTTT.

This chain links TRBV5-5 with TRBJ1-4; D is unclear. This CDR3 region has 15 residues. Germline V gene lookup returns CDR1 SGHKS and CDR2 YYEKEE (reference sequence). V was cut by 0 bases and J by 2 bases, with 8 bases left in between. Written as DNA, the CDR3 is TGTGCCAGCAGCTTGGAGGGTACGACTAATGAAAAACTGTTTTTT. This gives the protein CASSLEGTTNEKLFF.

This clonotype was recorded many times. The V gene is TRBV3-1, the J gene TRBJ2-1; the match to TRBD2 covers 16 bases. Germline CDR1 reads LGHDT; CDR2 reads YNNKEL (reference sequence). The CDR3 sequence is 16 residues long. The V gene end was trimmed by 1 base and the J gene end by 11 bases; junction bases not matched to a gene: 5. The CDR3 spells CASSQGTGLAGGQQFF. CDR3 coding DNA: TGTGCCAGCAGCCAAGGAACGGGACTAGCGGGAGGGCAGCAGTTCTTC.

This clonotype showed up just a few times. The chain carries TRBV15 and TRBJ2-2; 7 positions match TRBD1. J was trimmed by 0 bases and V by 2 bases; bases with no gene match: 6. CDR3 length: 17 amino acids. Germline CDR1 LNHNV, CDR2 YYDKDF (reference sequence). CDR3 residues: CATSRSPQGPNTGELFF. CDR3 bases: TGTGCCACCAGCAGATCGCCACAGGGGCCGAACACCGGGGAGCTGTTTTTT.

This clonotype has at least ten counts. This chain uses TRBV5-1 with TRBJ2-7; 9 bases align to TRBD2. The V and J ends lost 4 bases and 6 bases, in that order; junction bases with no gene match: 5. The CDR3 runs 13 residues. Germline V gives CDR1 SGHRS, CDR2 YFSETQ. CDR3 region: CASSAGLASEQYF. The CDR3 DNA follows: TGCGCCAGCAGCGCGGGACTAGCCTCCGAGCAGTACTTC.

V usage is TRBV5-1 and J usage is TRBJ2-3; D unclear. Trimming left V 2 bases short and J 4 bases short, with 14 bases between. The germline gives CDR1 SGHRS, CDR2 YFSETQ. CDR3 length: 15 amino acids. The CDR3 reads CASSLGLILADTQYF. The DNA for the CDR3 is TGCGCCAGCAGCTTAGGTCTTATTCTCGCAGATACGCAGTATTTT.

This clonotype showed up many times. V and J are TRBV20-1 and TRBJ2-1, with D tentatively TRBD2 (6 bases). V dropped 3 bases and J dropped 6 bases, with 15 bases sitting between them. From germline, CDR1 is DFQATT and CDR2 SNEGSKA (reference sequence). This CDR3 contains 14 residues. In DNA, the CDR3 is TGCAGTGCTAGTTCCGGGAGTTCCCCCAATGAGCAGTTCTTC. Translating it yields CSASSGSSPNEQFF.

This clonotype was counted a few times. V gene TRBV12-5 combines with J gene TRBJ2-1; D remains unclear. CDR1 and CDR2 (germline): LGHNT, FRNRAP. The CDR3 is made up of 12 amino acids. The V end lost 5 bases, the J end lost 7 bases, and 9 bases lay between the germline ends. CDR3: CASGLRINEQFF. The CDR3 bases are TGTGCTAGTGGTCTCAGGATAAATGAGCAGTTCTTC.

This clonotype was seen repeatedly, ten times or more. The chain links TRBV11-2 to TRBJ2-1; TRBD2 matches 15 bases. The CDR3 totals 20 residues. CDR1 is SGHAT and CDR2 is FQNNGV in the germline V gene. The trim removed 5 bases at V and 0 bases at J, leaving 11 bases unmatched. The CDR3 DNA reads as TGTGCCAGCAGCCCGGGGACTAGCGGGAGGCCTTTCAGCTCCTACAATGAGCAGTTCTTC. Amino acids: CASSPGTSGRPFSSYNEQFF.

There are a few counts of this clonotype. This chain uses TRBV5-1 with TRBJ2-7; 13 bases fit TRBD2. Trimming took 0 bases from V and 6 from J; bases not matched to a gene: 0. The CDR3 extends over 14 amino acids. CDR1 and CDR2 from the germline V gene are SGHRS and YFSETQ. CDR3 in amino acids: CASSLGTSGSEQYV. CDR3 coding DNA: TGCGCCAGCAGCTTGGGGACTAGCGGGAGCGAGCAGTACGTC.

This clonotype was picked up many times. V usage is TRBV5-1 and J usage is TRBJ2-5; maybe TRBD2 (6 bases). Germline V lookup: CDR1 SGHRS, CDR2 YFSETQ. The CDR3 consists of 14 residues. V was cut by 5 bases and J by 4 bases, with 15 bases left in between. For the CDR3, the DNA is TGCGCCAGCAGGCACCCTGGAGGGCCAGAGACCCAGTACTTC. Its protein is CASRHPGGPETQYF. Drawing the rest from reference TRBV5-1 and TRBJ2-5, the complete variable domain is KAGVTQTPRYLIKTRGQQVTLSCSPISGHRSVSWYQQTPGQGLQFLFEYFSETQRNKGNFPGRFSGRQFSNSRSEMNVSTLELGDSALYLCASRHPGGPETQYFGPGTRLLVL.

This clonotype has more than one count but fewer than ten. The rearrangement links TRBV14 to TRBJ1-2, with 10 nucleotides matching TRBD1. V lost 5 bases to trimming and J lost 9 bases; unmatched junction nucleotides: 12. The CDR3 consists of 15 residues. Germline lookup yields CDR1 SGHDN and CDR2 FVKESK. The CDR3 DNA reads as TGTGCCAGCAGCTTTGGGACAGGGGACCCATATCGCTACACCTTC. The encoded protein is CASSFGTGDPYRYTF.

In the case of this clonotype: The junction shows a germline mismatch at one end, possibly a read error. The CDR3 DNA reads TGCAGTGCTAGTACTAGCGCCTACCATGAGCAGTTCTTC. Translating it yields CSASTSAYHEQFF. The chain joins TRBV20-1 to TRBJ2-1, with TRBD2 identical over 7 bases. CDR1 and CDR2 from the germline V gene are DFQATT and SNEGSKA (reference sequence). The CDR3 is 13 amino acids.

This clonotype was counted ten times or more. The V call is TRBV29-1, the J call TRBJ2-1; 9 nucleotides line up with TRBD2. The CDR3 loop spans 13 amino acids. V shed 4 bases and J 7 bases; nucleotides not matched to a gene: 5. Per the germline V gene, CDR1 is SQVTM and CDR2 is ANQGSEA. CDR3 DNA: TGCAGCGTTGCTTTAGCGGGAGTAAATGAGCAGTTCTTC. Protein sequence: CSVALAGVNEQFF.

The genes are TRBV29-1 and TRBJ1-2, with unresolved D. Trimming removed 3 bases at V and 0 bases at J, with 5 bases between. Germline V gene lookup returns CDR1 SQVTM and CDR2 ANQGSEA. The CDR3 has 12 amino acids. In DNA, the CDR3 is TGCAGCGTTGAGGGGACTAACTATGGCTACACCTTC. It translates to CSVEGTNYGYTF.

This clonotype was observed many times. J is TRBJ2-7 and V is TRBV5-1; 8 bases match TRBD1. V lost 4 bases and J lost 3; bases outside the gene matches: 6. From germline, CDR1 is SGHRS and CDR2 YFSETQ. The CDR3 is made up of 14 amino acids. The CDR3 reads CASSAGQAIYEQYF. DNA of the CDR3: TGCGCCAGCAGCGCGGGACAGGCGATCTACGAGCAGTACTTC.

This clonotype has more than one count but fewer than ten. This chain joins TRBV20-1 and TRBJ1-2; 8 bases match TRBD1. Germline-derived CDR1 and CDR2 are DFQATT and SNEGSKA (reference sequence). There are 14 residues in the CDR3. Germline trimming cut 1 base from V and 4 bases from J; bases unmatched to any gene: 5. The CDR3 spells CSARADRDIYGYTF. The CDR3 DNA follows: TGCAGTGCTAGAGCGGACAGGGACATCTATGGCTACACCTTC.

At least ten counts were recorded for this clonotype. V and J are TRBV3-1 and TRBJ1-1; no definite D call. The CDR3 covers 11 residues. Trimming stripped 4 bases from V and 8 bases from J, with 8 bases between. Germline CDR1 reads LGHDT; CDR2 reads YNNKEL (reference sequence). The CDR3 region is CASSPGREAFF. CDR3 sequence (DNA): TGTGCCAGCAGCCCCGGAAGAGAAGCTTTCTTT.

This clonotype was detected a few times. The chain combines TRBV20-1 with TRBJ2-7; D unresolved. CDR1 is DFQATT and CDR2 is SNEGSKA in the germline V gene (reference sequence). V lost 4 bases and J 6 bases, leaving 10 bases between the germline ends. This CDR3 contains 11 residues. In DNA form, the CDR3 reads TGCAGTGCTAACCGCATAGTCGAGCAGTACTTC. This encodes CSANRIVEQYF.